The present entry profiles one T cell receptor beta chain with its context. Antigen: not known. The sample comes from a study of post-analysis software for immune sequencing data. About the study: Secondary progressive, relapsing-remitting and progressive-relapsing multiple sclerosis were among the included disease courses. Study-level points and caveats: Elevated frequency relative to controls characterized about 5 TRBV segments in patients, TRBV5-6, TRBV5-1 and TRBV20-1 among them.

cDNA libraries of TCR beta carried unique molecular identifiers. TCRdb fed the PCR reads into MiXCR, producing one record per CDR3 protein. The repertoire consists of 350,000 to 500,000 distinct CDR3 sequences, with roughly 40% occurring once and the leading ten covering less than 10%. Germline V CDR1 and CDR2: KGHSH, LQKENI. This CDR3 contains 15 residues. V trimming: 7 bases; J trimming: 5 bases; junction bases outside the gene matches: 9. The sequence was collected from a girl aged 2-10 years with multiple sclerosis. Sequencing used blood. V usage is TRBV18 and J usage is TRBJ1-5, with 9 bases aligning to TRBD1. The DNA for the CDR3 is TGTGCCAGCTTAGCAGAGACAGGGGGTCATCAGCCCCAGCATTTT. Encoded protein: CASLAETGGHQPQHF.